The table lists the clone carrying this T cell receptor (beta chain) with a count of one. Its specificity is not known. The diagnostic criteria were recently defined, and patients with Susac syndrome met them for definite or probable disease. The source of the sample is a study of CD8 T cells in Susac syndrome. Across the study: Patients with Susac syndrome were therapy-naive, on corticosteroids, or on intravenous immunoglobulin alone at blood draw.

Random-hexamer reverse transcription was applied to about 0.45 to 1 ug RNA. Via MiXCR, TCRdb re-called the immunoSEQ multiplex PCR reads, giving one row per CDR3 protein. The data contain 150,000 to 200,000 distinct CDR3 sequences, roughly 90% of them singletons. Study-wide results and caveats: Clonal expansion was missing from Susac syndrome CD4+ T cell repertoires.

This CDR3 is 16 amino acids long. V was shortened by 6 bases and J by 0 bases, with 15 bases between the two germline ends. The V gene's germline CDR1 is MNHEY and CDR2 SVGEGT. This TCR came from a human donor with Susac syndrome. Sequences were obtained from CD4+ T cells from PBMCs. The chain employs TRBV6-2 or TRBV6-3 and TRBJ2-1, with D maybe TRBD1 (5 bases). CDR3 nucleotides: TGTGCCAGCAGGCCCCCAGGGCGGTCCTCCTACAATGAGCAGTTCTTC. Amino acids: CASRPPGRSSYNEQFF.